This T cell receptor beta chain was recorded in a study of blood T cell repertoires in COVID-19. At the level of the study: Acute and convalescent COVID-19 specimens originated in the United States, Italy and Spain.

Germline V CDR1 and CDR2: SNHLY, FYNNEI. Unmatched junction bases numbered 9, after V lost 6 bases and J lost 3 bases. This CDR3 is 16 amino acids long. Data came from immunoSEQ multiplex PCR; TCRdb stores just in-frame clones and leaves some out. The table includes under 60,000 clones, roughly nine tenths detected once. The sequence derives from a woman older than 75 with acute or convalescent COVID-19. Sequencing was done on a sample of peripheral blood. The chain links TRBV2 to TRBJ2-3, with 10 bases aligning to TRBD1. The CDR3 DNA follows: TGTGCCAGCAGCAGCCTTCCGGGACAGGGGACAGATACGCAGTATTTT. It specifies CASSSLPGQGTDTQYF.